This T cell receptor (beta chain) was documented in a study of cytomegalovirus exposure and HLA in healthy donors. This CDR3 has 17 residues. Trimming cost V 1 base and J 6 bases; bases outside gene matches: 11. The germline gives CDR1 MGHDK, CDR2 SYGVNS. Sequencing used immunoSEQ multiplex PCR; TCRdb keeps in-frame clones, though not all of them. The data hold approximately 160,000 clones, with roughly 96% observed a single time. The receptor comes from a woman between 18 and 29 years old in good health and CMV-seronegative. Material: PBMCs. The chain joins TRBV25-1 to TRBJ2-7; 11 nucleotides align to TRBD1. The CDR3 loop is CASSESGQGVSIGEQYF. CDR3 in DNA: TGTGCCAGCAGTGAATCGGGACAGGGGGTTTCAATTGGCGAGCAGTACTTC.